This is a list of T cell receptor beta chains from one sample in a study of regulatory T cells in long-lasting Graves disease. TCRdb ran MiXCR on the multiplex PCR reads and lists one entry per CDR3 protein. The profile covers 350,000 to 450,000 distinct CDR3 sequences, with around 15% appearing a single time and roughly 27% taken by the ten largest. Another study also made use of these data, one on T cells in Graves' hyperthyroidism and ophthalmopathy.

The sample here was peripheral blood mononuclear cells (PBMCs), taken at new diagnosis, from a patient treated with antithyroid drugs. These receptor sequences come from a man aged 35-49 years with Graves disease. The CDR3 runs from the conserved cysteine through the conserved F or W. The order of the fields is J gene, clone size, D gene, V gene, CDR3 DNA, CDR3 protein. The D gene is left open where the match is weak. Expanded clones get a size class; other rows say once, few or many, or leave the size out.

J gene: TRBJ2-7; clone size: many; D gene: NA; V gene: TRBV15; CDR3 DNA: TGTGCCACCAGCACCCGGGACACACTGAGGGAGCAGTACTTC; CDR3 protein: CATSTRDTLREQYF
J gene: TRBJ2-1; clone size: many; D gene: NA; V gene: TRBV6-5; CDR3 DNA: TGTGCCAGCAGTTACTTGGCGGGGAGCTACAATGAGCAGTTCTTC; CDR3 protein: CASSYLAGSYNEQFF
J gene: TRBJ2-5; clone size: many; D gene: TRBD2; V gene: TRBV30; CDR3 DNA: TGTGCCTGGAGTTTAGCGGGGAGCCAAGAGACCCAGTACTTC; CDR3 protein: CAWSLAGSQETQYF
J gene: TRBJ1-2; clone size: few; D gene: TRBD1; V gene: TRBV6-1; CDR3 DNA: TGTGCCACTCATCGACAGGGGGTAAATGGCTACACCTTC; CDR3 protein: CATHRQGVNGYTF
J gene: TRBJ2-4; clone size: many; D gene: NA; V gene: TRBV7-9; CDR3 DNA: TGTGCCAGCAGCCAGCAGGGAGTGCAAAACATTCAGTACTTC; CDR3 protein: CASSQQGVQNIQYF
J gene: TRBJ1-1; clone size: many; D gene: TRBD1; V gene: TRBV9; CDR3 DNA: TGCGCCAGCAGCAGGACAGGGCGGGGGAACACTGAAGCTTTCTTT; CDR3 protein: CASSRTGRGNTEAFF
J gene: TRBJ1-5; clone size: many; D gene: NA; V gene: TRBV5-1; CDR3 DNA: TGCGCCAGCAGCTTGGGTTGGGGGGGGAATCAGCCCCAGCATTTT; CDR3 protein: CASSLGWGGNQPQHF
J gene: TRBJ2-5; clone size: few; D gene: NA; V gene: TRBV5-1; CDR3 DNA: TGCGCCAGCAGCCCCGTAGGGTCCCAAGAGACCCAGTACTTC; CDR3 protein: CASSPVGSQETQYF
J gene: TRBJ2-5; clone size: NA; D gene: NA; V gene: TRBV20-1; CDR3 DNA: TGCAGTGTTCGCCGGGGCCGGGAGACCCAGTACTTC; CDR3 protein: CSVRRGRETQYF
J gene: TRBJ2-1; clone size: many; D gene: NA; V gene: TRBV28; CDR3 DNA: TGTGCCAGCAGTTTGTTCGGGGGAGGGGGGCGCAATGAGCAGTTCTTC; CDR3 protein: CASSLFGGGGRNEQFF
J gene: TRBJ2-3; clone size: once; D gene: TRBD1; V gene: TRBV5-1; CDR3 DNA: TGTGCCAGCAGCCACGTATCGGTCAGGACAGGGGACACAGATACGCAGTATTTT; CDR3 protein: CASSHVSVRTGDTDTQYF
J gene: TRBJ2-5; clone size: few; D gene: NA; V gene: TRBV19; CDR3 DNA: TGTGCCAGTAGTGTGACAGGAACAGAGACCCAGTACTTC; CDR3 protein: CASSVTGTETQYF
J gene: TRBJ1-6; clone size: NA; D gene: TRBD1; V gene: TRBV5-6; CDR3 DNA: TGTGCCAGCAGGCGGACAGGTTCGAGCTCCTATAATCCACCCCTCCACTTT; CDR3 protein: CASRRTGSSSYNPPLHF
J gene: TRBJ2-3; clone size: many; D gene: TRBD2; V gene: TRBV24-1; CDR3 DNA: TGTGCCACCAGTGATCCTGGGACTAGCGGGGGGTTGGATACGCAGTATTTT; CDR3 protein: CATSDPGTSGGLDTQYF
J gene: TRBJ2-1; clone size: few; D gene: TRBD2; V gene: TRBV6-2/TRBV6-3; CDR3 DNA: TGTGCCAGCGCGCAGGCTTCTAGCGGGGGAGAGCAGTTCTTC; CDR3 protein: CASAQASSGGEQFF
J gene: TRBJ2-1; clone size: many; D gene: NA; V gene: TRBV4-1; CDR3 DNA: TGCGCCAGCAGCCAACCTGACGGTGCCTACAATGAGCAGTTCTTC; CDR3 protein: CASSQPDGAYNEQFF
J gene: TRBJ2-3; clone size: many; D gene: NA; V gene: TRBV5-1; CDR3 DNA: TGCGCCAGCAGCTTGGTTCCAGCCTGGACCACAGATACGCAGTATTTT; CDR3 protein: CASSLVPAWTTDTQYF
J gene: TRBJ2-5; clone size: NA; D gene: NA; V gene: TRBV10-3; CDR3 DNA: TGTGCCATCAGTCAGGGGGGCGGAGAGACCCAGTACTTC; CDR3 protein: CAISQGGGETQYF
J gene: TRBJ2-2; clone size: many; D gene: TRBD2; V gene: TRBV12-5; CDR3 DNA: TGTGCTAGTGGTACGGGACTAGCGGGCACCGGGGAGCTGTTTTTT; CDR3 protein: CASGTGLAGTGELFF
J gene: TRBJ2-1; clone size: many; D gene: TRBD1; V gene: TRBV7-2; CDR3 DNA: TGTGCCAGCAGCCTCATGCCCGGGACAGGGGCGTTCTTC; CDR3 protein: CASSLMPGTGAFF
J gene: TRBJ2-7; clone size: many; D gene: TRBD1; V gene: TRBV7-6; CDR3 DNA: TGTGCCAGCAGCTTAGGGGACAGCTACTACGAGCAGTACTTC; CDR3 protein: CASSLGDSYYEQYF
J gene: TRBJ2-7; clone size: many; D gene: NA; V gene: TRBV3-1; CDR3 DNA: TGTGCCAGCAGCCCCTATCCGGGCCACGAGCAGTACTTC; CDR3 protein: CASSPYPGHEQYF
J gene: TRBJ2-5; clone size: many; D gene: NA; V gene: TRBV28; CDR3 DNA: TGTGCCAGCAGTTTTGGGACGCGCGACCAAGAGACCCAGTACTTC; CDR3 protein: CASSFGTRDQETQYF
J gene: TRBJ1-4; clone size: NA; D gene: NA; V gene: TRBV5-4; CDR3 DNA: TGTGCCAGCAGCCGACACCCTCTGGAATCCGGAGGGCTGTTTTTT; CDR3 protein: CASSRHPLESGGLFF
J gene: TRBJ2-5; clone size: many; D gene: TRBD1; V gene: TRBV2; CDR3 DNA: TGTGCCATCCGCCTCCGGGACAGACAAGAGACCCAGTACTTC; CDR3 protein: CAIRLRDRQETQYF
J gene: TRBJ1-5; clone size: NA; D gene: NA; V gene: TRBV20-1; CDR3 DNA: TGCAGTGCGGCCTGGGGGTTCAACCAGCCCCAGCATTTT; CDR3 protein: CSAAWGFNQPQHF
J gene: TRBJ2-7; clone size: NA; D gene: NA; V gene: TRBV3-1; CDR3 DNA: TGTGCCAGCAGCCGTCGTGGCACCTACGAGCAGTACTTC; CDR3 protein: CASSRRGTYEQYF
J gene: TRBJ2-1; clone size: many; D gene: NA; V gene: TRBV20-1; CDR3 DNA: TGCGCCGGCAAAAGGGGGGGACGAAGCTCCTACAATGAGCAGTTCTTC; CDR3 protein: CAGKRGGRSSYNEQFF
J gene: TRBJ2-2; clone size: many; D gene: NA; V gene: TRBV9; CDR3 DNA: TGTGCCAGCAGCGTAGTCGGCGGGGAGCTGTTTTTT; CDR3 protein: CASSVVGGELFF